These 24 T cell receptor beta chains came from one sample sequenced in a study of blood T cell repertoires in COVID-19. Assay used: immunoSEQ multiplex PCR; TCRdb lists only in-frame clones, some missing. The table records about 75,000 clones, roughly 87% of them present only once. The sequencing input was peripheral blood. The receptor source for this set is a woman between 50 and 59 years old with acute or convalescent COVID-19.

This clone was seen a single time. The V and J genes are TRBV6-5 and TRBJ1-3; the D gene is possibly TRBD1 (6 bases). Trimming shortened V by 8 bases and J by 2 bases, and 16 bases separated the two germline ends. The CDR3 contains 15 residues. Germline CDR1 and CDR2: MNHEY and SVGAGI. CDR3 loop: CASRTRGGPGNTIYF. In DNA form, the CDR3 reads TGTGCCAGCCGCACGCGAGGGGGACCTGGAAACACCATATATTTT.

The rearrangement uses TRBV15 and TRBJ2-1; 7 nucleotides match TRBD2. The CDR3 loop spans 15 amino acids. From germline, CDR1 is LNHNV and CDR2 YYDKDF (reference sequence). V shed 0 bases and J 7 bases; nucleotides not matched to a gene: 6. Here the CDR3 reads CATSRDRTSRNEQFF. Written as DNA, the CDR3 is TGTGCCACCAGCAGAGATCGGACTAGTCGGAATGAGCAGTTCTTC.

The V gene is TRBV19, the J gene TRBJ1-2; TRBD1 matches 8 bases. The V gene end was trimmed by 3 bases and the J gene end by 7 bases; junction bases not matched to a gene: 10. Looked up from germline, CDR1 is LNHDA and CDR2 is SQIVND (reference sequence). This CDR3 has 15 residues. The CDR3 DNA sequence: TGTGCCAGTAGTATCGCCCGGACAGGGTCGGGTGGCTACACCTTC. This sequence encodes CASSIARTGSGGYTF.

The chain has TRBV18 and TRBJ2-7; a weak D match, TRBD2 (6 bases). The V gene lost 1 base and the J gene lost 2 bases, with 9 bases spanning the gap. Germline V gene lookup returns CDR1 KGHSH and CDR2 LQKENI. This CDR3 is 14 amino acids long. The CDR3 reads CASSPQRGTYEQYF. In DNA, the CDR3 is TGTGCCAGCTCACCACAACGCGGGACCTACGAGCAGTACTTC.

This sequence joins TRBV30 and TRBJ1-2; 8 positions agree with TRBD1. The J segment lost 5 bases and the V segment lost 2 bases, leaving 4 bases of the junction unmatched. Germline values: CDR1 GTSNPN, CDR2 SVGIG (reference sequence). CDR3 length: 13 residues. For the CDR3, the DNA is TGTGCCTGGAGTCCAGGGGGCGTTTATGGCTACACCTTC. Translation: CAWSPGGVYGYTF. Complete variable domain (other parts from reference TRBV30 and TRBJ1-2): SQTIHQWPATLVQPVGSPLSLECTVEGTSNPNLYWYRQAAGRGLQLLFYSVGIGQISSEVPQNLSASRPQDRQFILSSKKLLLSDSGFYLCAWSPGGVYGYTFGSGTRLTVV.

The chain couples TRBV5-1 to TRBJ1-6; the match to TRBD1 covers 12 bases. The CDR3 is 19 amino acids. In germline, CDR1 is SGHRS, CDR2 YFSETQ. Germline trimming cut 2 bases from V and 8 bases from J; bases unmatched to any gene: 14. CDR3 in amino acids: CASSFTGTGGQRGDSPLHF. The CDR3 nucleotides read TGCGCCAGCAGCTTTACCGGGACAGGGGGCCAACGTGGGGATTCACCCCTCCACTTT.

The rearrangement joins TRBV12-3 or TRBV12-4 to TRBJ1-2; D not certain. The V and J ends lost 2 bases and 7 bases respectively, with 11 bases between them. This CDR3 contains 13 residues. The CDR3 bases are TGTGCCAGCAGTTTAAGGCAGGAAGCTGGCTACACCTTC. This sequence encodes CASSLRQEAGYTF.

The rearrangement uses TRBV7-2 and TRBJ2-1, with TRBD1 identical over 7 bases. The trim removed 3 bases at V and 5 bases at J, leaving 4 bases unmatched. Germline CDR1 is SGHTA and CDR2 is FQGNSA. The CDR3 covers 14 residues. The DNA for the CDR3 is TGTGCCAGCAGCTTTGACAGGGCGAACAATGAGCAGTTCTTC. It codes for CASSFDRANNEQFF. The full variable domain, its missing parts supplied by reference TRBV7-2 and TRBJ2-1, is GAGVSQSPSNKVTEKGKDVELRCDPISGHTALYWYRQSLGQGLEFLIYFQGNSAPDKSGLPSDRFSAERTGGSVSTLTIQRTQQEDSAVYLCASSFDRANNEQFFGPGTRLTVL.

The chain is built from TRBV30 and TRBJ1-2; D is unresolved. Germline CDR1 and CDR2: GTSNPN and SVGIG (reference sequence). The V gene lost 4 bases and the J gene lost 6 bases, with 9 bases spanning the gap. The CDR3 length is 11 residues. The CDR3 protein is CAWTPVDGYTF. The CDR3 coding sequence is TGTGCCTGGACCCCCGTTGATGGCTACACCTTC. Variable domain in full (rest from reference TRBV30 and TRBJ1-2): SQTIHQWPATLVQPVGSPLSLECTVEGTSNPNLYWYRQAAGRGLQLLFYSVGIGQISSEVPQNLSASRPQDRQFILSSKKLLLSDSGFYLCAWTPVDGYTFGSGTRLTVV.

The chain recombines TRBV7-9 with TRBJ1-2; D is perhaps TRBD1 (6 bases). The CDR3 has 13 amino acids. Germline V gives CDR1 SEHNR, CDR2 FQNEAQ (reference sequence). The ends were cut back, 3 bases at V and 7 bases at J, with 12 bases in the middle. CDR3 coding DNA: TGTGCCAGCAGCTTTCAACAGGGTGGTGGCTACACCTTC. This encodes CASSFQQGGGYTF. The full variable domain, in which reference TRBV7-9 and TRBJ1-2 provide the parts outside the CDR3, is DTGVSQNPRHKITKRGQNVTFRCDPISEHNRLYWYRQTLGQGPEFLTYFQNEAQLEKSRLLSDRFSAERPKGSFSTLEIQRTEQGDSAMYLCASSFQQGGGYTFGSGTRLTVV.

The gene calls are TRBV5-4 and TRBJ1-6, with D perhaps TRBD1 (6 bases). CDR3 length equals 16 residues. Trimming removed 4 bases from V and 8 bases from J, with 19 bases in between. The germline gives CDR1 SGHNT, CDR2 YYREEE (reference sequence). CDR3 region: CASSLEGGNIYSPLHF. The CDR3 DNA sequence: TGTGCCAGCAGCCTCGAGGGGGGGAATATTTATTCACCCCTCCACTTT. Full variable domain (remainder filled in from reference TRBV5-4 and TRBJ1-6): ETGVTQSPTHLIKTRGQQVTLRCSSQSGHNTVSWYQQALGQGPQFIFQYYREEENGRGNFPPRFSGLQFPNYSSELNVNALELDDSALYLCASSLEGGNIYSPLHFGNGTRLTVT.

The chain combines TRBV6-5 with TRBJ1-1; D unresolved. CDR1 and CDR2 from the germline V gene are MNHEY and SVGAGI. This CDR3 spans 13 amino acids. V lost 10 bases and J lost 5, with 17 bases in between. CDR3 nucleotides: TGTGCCACCCGGACGGACGCGGGGACTGAAGCTTTCTTT. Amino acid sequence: CATRTDAGTEAFF.

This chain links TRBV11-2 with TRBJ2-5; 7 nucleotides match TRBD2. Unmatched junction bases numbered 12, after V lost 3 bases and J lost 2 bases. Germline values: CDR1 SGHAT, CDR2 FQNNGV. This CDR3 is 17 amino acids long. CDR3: CASSFPLLRERQETQYF. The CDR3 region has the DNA TGTGCCAGCAGCTTCCCACTGTTGCGGGAGAGACAAGAGACCCAGTACTTC.

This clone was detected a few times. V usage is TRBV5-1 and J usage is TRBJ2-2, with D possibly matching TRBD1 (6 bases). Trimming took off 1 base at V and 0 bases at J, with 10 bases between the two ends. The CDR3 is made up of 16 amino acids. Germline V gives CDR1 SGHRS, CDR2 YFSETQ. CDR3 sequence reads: CASSLLNRANTGELFF. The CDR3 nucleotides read TGCGCCAGCAGCTTGTTAAACAGGGCGAACACCGGGGAGCTGTTTTTT.

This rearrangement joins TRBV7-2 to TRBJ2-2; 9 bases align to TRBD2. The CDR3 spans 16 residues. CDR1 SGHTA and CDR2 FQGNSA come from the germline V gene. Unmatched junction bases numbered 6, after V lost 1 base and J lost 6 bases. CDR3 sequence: CASSLEAGGLAGELFF. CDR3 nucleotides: TGTGCCAGCAGCTTAGAGGCGGGAGGGCTAGCCGGGGAGCTGTTTTTT.

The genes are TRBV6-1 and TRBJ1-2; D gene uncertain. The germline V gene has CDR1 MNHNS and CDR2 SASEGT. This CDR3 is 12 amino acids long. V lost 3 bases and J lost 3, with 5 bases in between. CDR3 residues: CASSDRDYGYTF. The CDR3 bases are TGTGCCAGCAGTGACCGGGACTATGGCTACACCTTC.

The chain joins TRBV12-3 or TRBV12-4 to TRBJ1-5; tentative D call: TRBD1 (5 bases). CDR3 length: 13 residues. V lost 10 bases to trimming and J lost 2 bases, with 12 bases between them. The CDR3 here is CATNEGGNQPQHF. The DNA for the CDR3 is TGTGCCACCAACGAAGGGGGCAATCAGCCCCAGCATTTT.

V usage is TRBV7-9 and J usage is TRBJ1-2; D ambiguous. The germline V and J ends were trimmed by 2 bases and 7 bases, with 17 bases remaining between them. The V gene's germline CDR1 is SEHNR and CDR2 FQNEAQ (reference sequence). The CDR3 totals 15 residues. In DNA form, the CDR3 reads TGTGCCAGCAGCTTATCGGGCGGGAGGGCTGGTGGCTACACCTTC. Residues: CASSLSGGRAGGYTF.

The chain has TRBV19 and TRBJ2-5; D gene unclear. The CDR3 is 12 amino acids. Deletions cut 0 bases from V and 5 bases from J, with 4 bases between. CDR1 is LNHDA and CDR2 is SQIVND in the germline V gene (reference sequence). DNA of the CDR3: TGTGCCAGTAGTATAGATCGGGAGACCCAGTACTTC. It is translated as CASSIDRETQYF.

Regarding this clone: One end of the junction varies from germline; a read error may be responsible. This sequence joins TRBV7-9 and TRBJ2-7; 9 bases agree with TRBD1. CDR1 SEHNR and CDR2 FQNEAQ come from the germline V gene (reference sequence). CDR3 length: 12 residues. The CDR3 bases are TGTGCCAGCAGCTTCACAGGGGGCAATCCGAACTTC. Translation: CASSFTGGNPNF. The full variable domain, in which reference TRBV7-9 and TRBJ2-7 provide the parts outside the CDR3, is DTGVSQNPRHKITKRGQNVTFRCDPISEHNRLYWYRQTLGQGPEFLTYFQNEAQLEKSRLLSDRFSAERPKGSFSTLEIQRTEQGDSAMYLCASSFTGGNPNFGPGTRLTVT.

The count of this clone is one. DNA of the CDR3: TGTGCCAGCAGCGAAACAGGGGGTTGTTATAATTCACCCCTCCACTTT. This sequence encodes CASSETGGCYNSPLHF. The chain carries TRBV21-1 and TRBJ1-6; whether TRBD1, the table's D call, matches the DNA was not checked. TRBV21-1 is flagged as a pseudogene. There are 16 residues in the CDR3.

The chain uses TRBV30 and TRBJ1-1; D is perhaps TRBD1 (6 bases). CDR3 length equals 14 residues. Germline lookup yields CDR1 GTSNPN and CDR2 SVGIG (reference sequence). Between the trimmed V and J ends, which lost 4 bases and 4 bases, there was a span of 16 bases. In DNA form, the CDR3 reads TGTGCCTGGACCAAAGGGGGTTTAAGCACTGAAGCTTTCTTT. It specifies CAWTKGGLSTEAFF.

CDR3 DNA: TGTGCCAGCTCACGGGACAGTAATTCACCCCTCCACTTT. It specifies CASSRDSNSPLHF. The V gene is TRBV18, the J gene TRBJ1-6, with 7 bases aligning to TRBD1. This CDR3 is 13 amino acids long. Germline lookup yields CDR1 KGHSH and CDR2 LQKENI. With V trimmed by 4 bases and J by 6 bases, 0 bases remained unmatched.

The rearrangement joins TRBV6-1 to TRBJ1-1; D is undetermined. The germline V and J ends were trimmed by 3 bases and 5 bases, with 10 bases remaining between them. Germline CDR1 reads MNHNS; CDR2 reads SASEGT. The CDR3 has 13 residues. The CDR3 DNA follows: TGTGCCAGCAGTGAGGTCAGATCTACTGAAGCTTTCTTT. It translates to CASSEVRSTEAFF.